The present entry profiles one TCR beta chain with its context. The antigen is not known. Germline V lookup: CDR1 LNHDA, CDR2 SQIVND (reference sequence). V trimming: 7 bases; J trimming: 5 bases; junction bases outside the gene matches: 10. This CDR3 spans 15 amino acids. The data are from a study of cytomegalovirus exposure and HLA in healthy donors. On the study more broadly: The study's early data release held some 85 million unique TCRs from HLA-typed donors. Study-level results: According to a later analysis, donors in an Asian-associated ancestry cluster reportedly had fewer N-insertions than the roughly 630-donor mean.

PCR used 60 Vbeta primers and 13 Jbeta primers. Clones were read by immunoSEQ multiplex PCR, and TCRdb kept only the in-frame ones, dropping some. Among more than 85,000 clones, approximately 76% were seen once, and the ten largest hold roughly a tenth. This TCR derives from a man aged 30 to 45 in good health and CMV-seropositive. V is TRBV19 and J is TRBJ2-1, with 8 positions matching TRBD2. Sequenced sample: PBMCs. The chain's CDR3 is CASTPGTSANNEQFF. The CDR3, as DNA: TGTGCCAGTACCCCCGGGACTAGTGCAAACAATGAGCAGTTCTTC. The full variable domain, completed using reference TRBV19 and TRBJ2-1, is DGGITQSPKYLFRKEGQNVTLSCEQNLNHDAMYWYRQDPGQGLRLIYYSQIVNDFQKGDIAEGYSVSREKKESFPLTVTSAQKNPTAFYLCASTPGTSANNEQFFGPGTRLTVL.